This T cell receptor beta chain was documented in a study of technical replicates of blood from a few donors. This table comes from immunoSEQ multiplex PCR, and its TCRdb copy is limited to in-frame clones, with some not included. The sample records under 95,000 clones, roughly 98% being singletons. V gave up 5 bases and J gave up 2 bases, with 11 bases separating them. The length of the CDR3 is 14 residues. Germline V CDR1 and CDR2: MNHEY, SVGAGI. V usage is TRBV6-5 and J usage is TRBJ2-3; D is possibly TRBD2 (5 bases). This TCR was recovered from a human donor in good health. Material: T cells isolated from PBMCs. The CDR3 nucleotides are TGTGCCAGCAGTGCTAGCACCCACACAGATACGCAGTATTTT. Translation: CASSASTHTDTQYF.